The TCR beta chain under discussion was sequenced for a study of siplizumab effects on memory and regulatory T cells. Findings and caveats of the study: A significant reduction in alloreactive sequences traceable to unstimulated CD4+ memory cells was produced by siplizumab. Naive T cell populations appeared to exhibit greater diversity than memory cells and appeared to be major alloresponse contributors.

Notes on this clone: Antigen unknown.

Assaying covered about 99,000 TCR templates per sample. TCRdb's copy holds only in-frame clones and misses some; the assay was immunoSEQ multiplex PCR. The repertoire has about 100,000 clones, 85% to 95% of them found once; the top ten carry over 1%. The CDR3 loop spans 16 amino acids. The V end lost 5 bases, the J end lost 1 base, and 16 bases lay between the germline ends. The germline CDR1 and CDR2 sequences are MNHEY and SMNVEV (reference sequence). The sequence was obtained from a human donor in good health. This chain links TRBV27 with TRBJ2-3; perhaps TRBD2 as D (5 bases). The sequencing sample was made of non-Treg CD4+ T cells sorted from blood. CDR3 residues: CASSQPVGSGTDTQYF. CDR3 DNA sequence: TGTGCCAGCAGTCAACCCGTGGGTAGCGGCACAGATACGCAGTATTTT.